The clone carrying this TCR beta chain was picked up one time. CDR1 MDHEN and CDR2 SYDVKM come from the germline V gene. The V and J ends lost 5 bases and 0 bases, in that order; junction bases with no gene match: 6. The CDR3 is 17 residues long. This entry belongs to a study of blood T cell repertoires in COVID-19. Background on the study: Samples representing acute and convalescent COVID-19 were sourced from the United States, Italy and Spain. T cells, B-cell-depleted T cells, or PBMCs provided the cDNA or gDNA that served as material.

Per the study methods: Estimation of nucleated cell counts was performed using reference gene primer amplification. Repertoires were generated with immunoSEQ multiplex PCR, while TCRdb's copy carries only in-frame clones and drops some. Clonal size and the V and J genes are those of that table, whereas D and trimming came from the DNA. Found here are just under 150,000 clones, about 85% of them singletons; the top ten hold 2% to 3%. The sample taken for sequencing was peripheral blood. This chain connects TRBV28 to TRBJ1-6, with TRBD1 matching over 8 bases. This clonotype was sampled from a human donor with acute or convalescent COVID-19. The donor label of this sample is uncertain. The CDR3 sequence is CASSGRGPSSYNSPLHF. The CDR3 DNA reads TGTGCCAGCAGTGGCAGGGGGCCGAGCTCCTATAATTCACCCCTCCACTTT. Using reference TRBV28 and TRBJ1-6 for the parts outside the CDR3, the full variable domain is DVKVTQSSRYLVKRTGEKVFLECVQDMDHENMFWYRQDPGLGLRLIYFSYDVKMKEKGDIPEGYSVSREKKERFSLILESASTNQTSMYLCASSGRGPSSYNSPLHFGNGTRLTVT.